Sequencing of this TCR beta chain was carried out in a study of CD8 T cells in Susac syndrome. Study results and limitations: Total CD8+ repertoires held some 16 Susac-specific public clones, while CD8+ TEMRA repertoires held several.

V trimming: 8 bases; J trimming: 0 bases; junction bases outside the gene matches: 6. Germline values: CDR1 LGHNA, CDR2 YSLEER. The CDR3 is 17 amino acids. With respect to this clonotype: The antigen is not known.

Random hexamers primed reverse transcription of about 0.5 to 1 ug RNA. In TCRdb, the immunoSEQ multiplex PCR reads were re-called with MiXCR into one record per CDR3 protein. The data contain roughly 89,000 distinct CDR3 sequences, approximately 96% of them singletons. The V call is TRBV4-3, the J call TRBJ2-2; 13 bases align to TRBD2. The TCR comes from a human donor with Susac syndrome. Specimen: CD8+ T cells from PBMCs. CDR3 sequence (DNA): TGCGCCAGCCGAAGGACTAGCGGGGGCCCGAACACCGGGGAGCTGTTTTTT. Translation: CASRRTSGGPNTGELFF.